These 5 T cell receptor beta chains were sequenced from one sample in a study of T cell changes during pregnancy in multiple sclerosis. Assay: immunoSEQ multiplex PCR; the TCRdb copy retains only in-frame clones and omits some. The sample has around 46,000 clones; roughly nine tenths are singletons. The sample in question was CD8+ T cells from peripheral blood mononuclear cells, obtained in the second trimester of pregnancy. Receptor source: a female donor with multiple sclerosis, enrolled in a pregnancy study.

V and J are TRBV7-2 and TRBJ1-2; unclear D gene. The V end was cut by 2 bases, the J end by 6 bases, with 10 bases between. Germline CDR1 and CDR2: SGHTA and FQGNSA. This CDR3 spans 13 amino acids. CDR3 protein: CASSLTEAHGYTF. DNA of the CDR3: TGTGCCAGCAGCTTAACCGAGGCTCATGGCTACACCTTC.

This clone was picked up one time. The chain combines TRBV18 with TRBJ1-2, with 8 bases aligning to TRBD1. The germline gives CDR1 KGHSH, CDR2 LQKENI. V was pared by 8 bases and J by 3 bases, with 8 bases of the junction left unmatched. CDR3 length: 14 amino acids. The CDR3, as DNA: TGTGCCAGCAAGGAAGCAGGGGGCGACTATGGCTACACCTTC. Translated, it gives CASKEAGGDYGYTF.

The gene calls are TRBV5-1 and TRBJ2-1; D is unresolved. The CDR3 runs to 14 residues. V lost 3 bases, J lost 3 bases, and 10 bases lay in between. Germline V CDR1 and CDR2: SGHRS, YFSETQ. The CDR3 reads CASSSTHDYNEQFF. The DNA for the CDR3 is TGCGCCAGCAGCTCTACCCATGACTACAATGAGCAGTTCTTC.

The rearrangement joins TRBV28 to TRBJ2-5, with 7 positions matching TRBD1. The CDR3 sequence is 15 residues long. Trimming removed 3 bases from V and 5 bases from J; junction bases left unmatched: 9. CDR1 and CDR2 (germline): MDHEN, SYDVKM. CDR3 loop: CASSFRRDSFETQYF. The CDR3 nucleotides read TGTGCCAGCAGTTTCCGAAGGGACAGTTTTGAGACCCAGTACTTC.

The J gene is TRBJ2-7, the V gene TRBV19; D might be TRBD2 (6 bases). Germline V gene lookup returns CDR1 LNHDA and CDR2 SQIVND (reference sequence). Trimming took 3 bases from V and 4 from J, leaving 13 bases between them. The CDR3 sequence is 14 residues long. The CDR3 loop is CASSIGGAAYEQYF. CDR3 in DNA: TGTGCCAGTAGTATCGGAGGGGCCGCTTACGAGCAGTACTTC.